This T cell receptor beta chain was profiled in a study of T cells in Graves' hyperthyroidism and ophthalmopathy. Study summary: Peripheral blood was secured at the point of initial diagnosis, before any treatment. Study conclusions and caveats: Blood held most thyroid clonotypes expanded above 0.001 frequency. Using 13 V-J features, a model discriminated ophthalmopathy from stable hyperthyroidism.

The germline V and J ends were trimmed by 6 bases and 6 bases, with 20 bases remaining between them. Germline V gene data show CDR1 as DFQATT and CDR2 as SNEGSKA (reference sequence). The CDR3 runs to 14 residues. Amplification yielded TCR beta CDR3 regions, with RNA transcripts as the source. HTBI primers were employed in a first-round RT-PCR of the TCR CDR3. TCRdb called the multiplex PCR reads again in MiXCR, with one record for every CDR3 protein. The data contain some 570,000 distinct CDR3 sequences, over 15% of them seen just once; the ten biggest clones take up roughly 15%. This clonotype was observed many times. Its antigen is not known.

The TCR originated in a woman younger than 35 with Graves' ophthalmopathy. What was sequenced was blood. The V gene is TRBV20-1, the J gene TRBJ1-1, with D tentatively TRBD1 (5 bases). The CDR3: CSARTPSERAEAFF. The DNA of the CDR3 is TGCAGTGCACGGACACCTAGCGAGAGGGCTGAAGCTTTCTTT.